This TCR beta chain appears in the sequencing data of a study of CD8 T cells in ankylosing spondylitis. Findings and caveats of the study: Relatively scarce in peripheral blood, disease-linked clones were CD8+. In ankylosing spondylitis patients, matched synovial fluid reportedly showed significant enrichment of disease-linked clones. Seemingly distinctive of ankylosing spondylitis blood was a TCR beta motif formed by eight highly homologous variants.

This clonotype came up many times. The antigen remains undetermined. TCRdb redid the calling of the 5' RACE reads with MiXCR, one entry per CDR3 protein. The table lists approximately 220,000 distinct CDR3 sequences, roughly 10% of them singletons. Sequencing input: blood, either unsorted or a sorted T cell fraction (not recorded which). The TCR was taken from a male donor with ankylosing spondylitis or in good health (not recorded which).

CDR3 in amino acids: CASSELGTDYGYTF. The CDR3 DNA sequence: TGCGCCAGCAGTGAGTTGGGGACGGACTATGGCTACACCTTC. This chain links TRBV10-2 with TRBJ1-2; tentatively, D is TRBD1 (5 bases). Germline V gene lookup returns CDR1 WSHSY and CDR2 SAAADI. V was trimmed by 1 base and J by 3 bases, leaving 9 bases between them. The CDR3 is 14 residues long.